The 27 T cell receptor beta chains in this list originate from one sample, sequenced in a study of T cells in localized non-small cell lung cancer. Profiled with immunoSEQ multiplex PCR; TCRdb holds only in-frame clones, not every one. Of roughly 71,000 clones in the sample, roughly nine tenths are singletons; the top ten hold 21%. The sample here was peripheral blood, taken before any cancer treatment. The receptor set was obtained from a male donor older than 55 with stage III squamous cell lung carcinoma.

This chain links TRBV27 with TRBJ2-3, with TRBD1 matching 8 bases. The germline V gene encodes CDR1 MNHEY and CDR2 SMNVEV (reference sequence). The CDR3 is made up of 15 amino acids. V gave up 8 bases and J gave up 4 bases; unmatched junction bases: 11. CDR3 amino acids: CASRPRTGSADTQYF. In nucleotides, the CDR3 is TGTGCCAGCCGACCCCGGACAGGGAGTGCAGATACGCAGTATTTT.

V is TRBV10-3 and J is TRBJ1-5; D is possibly TRBD1 (6 bases). Germline values: CDR1 ENHRY, CDR2 SYGVKD. V was trimmed by 7 bases and J by 3 bases, leaving 10 bases between them. The CDR3 has 13 amino acids. The CDR3 DNA sequence: TGTGCCATCACCCCAGGGGACAATCAGCCCCAGCATTTT. Its protein is CAITPGDNQPQHF.

The chain links TRBV5-6 to TRBJ1-4; 8 bases agree with TRBD1. This CDR3 is 14 amino acids long. Looked up from germline, CDR1 is SGHDT and CDR2 is YYEEEE. V was pared by 4 bases and J by 8 bases, with 7 bases of the junction left unmatched. DNA for the CDR3: TGTGCCAGCAGCCTTTGGACAGGGCGGGAAAAACTGTTTTTT. It is translated as CASSLWTGREKLFF.

The genes are TRBV19 and TRBJ2-3; D could derive from TRBD1 or TRBD2 (5 bases each). The CDR3 contains 18 residues. Germline CDR1 reads LNHDA; CDR2 reads SQIVND (reference sequence). Between the trimmed V and J ends, which lost 1 base and 6 bases, there was a span of 23 bases. Here the CDR3 reads CASSIAHSGTQRPDTQYF. The CDR3 region has the DNA TGTGCCAGTAGTATAGCCCATTCCGGGACCCAGAGGCCGGATACGCAGTATTTT.

The gene calls are TRBV6-1 and TRBJ2-5; D is unclear. Germline lookup yields CDR1 MNHNS and CDR2 SASEGT. The CDR3 runs 13 residues. V lost 6 bases and J 2 bases, leaving 10 bases between the germline ends. CDR3 sequence (DNA): TGTGCCAGCAGAGGGCCGGGTCAAGAGACCCAGTACTTC. It encodes CASRGPGQETQYF.

CDR3 nucleotides: TGCGCCAGCAGTGAGGACTCCTATTCCGATGAGCAGTTCTTC. This codes for CASSEDSYSDEQFF. This chain uses TRBV10-2 with TRBJ2-1; D uncertain. The CDR3 covers 14 residues. With 2 bases removed from V and 8 bases from J, the gap between germline ends came to 13 bases. Germline CDR1 WSHSY, CDR2 SAAADI.

This sequence joins TRBV6-6 and TRBJ1-6; TRBD1 matches 7 bases. V dropped 7 bases and J dropped 7; count of bases not matched to a gene: 7. The CDR3 is 14 residues long. Germline lookup yields CDR1 MNHNY and CDR2 SVGAGI (reference sequence). Here the CDR3 DNA reads TGTGCCAGCACCCCAGGACAGGACAATTCACCCCTCCACTTT. Protein product: CASTPGQDNSPLHF.

This clone showed up just a few times. The gene calls are TRBV12-5 and TRBJ2-2; D is possibly TRBD1 (5 bases). The CDR3 extends over 16 amino acids. V dropped 5 bases and J dropped 4 bases, with 17 bases sitting between them. CDR1 is LGHNT and CDR2 is FRNRAP in the germline V gene. The CDR3 bases are TGTGCTAGTGGTCCGTGGACCCAAAGGGGCACCGGGGAGCTGTTTTTT. Amino acid sequence: CASGPWTQRGTGELFF. The full variable domain, rest sourced from reference TRBV12-5 and TRBJ2-2, is DARVTQTPRHKVTEMGQEVTMRCQPILGHNTVFWYRQTMMQGLELLAYFRNRAPLDDSGMPKDRFSAEMPDATLATLKIQPSEPRDSAVYFCASGPWTQRGTGELFFGEGSRLTVL.

The V call is TRBV28, the J call TRBJ1-2; D possibly corresponds to TRBD1 (5 bases). Germline V CDR1 and CDR2: MDHEN, SYDVKM. The CDR3 loop spans 14 amino acids. Trimming removed 5 bases at V and 5 bases at J, with 15 bases between. CDR3 sequence reads: CASSGWGKVYGYTF. The CDR3 DNA reads as TGTGCCAGCAGTGGCTGGGGGAAAGTATATGGCTACACCTTC.

This clone has a handful of counts. This chain connects TRBV2 to TRBJ2-7; possible D gene TRBD1, 5 bases. This CDR3 region has 13 residues. V lost 4 bases and J 6 bases, leaving 13 bases between the germline ends. Germline assignment: CDR1 SNHLY and CDR2 FYNNEI. The CDR3 loop reads CASSARQRGEQYV. The CDR3 DNA sequence: TGTGCCAGCAGTGCCAGGCAAAGGGGCGAGCAGTACGTC.

The J gene is TRBJ2-2, the V gene TRBV6-6; D is ambiguous. This CDR3 spans 15 amino acids. The germline V gene encodes CDR1 MNHNY and CDR2 SVGAGI (reference sequence). V dropped 7 bases and J dropped 0 bases, with 12 bases sitting between them. CDR3 bases: TGTGCCAGCACCTACAGCATATCGAACACCGGGGAGCTGTTTTTT. It is translated as CASTYSISNTGELFF.

CDR3 sequence: CASNQGQANTEAFF. CDR3 DNA: TGTGCCAGCAACCAAGGACAGGCAAACACTGAAGCTTTCTTT. This rearrangement joins TRBV7-2 to TRBJ1-1; 7 bases are a match to TRBD1. From germline, CDR1 is SGHTA and CDR2 FQGNSA. Trimming at V came to 7 bases and at J to 2 bases, leaving 7 bases not matched to a gene. CDR3 length equals 14 residues.

This sequence joins TRBV7-9 and TRBJ2-2; D uncertain. V lost 1 base and J 1 base, leaving 4 bases between the germline ends. CDR3 length: 14 amino acids. Germline lookup yields CDR1 SEHNR and CDR2 FQNEAQ (reference sequence). CDR3 DNA sequence: TGTGCCAGCAGCTTAGGACAGAACACCGGGGAGCTGTTTTTT. It encodes CASSLGQNTGELFF. Full variable domain (missing parts from reference TRBV7-9 and TRBJ2-2): DTGVSQNPRHKITKRGQNVTFRCDPISEHNRLYWYRQTLGQGPEFLTYFQNEAQLEKSRLLSDRFSAERPKGSFSTLEIQRTEQGDSAMYLCASSLGQNTGELFFGEGSRLTVL.

The J gene is TRBJ2-7, the V gene TRBV28; tentatively, D is TRBD1 (6 bases). There are 16 residues in the CDR3. The germline CDR1 and CDR2 sequences are MDHEN and SYDVKM. V was clipped by 2 bases and J by 5 bases, with 19 bases between them. This CDR3 reads CASSLGGRRWGDEQYV. In DNA form, the CDR3 reads TGTGCCAGCAGTTTAGGGGGCCGCCGGTGGGGCGACGAGCAGTACGTC.

J is TRBJ1-5 and V is TRBV6-1; D unclear. V lost 5 bases and J 3 bases, leaving 8 bases between the germline ends. The CDR3 extends over 13 amino acids. CDR1 is MNHNS, CDR2 SASEGT, per germline. The CDR3 nucleotides are TGTGCCAGCAGTCGAACCCTCAATCAGCCCCAGCATTTT. Translation gives CASSRTLNQPQHF.

The chain recombines TRBV5-6 with TRBJ2-5, with D maybe TRBD1 (6 bases). This CDR3 spans 15 amino acids. V lost 6 bases and J 5 bases, leaving 20 bases between the germline ends. Germline CDR1 reads SGHDT; CDR2 reads YYEEEE. For the CDR3, the DNA is TGTGCCAGCATCATGGGACATTCCCCTAGGGAGACCCAGTACTTC. It is translated as CASIMGHSPRETQYF.

J is TRBJ1-5 and V is TRBV4-2; D perhaps matches TRBD1 (6 bases). The CDR3 has 16 amino acids. Trimming left V 3 bases short and J 3 bases short, with 15 bases between. Germline loops: CDR1 LGHNA, CDR2 YNFKEQ. The CDR3, as DNA: TGTGCCAGCAGCCAGGGAAACAGGGTGGACAATCAGCCCCAGCATTTT. Protein sequence: CASSQGNRVDNQPQHF.

Points on this clone: Additional DNA sequences in this sample encode the identical CDR3. This chain connects TRBV7-9 to TRBJ1-4; D may be TRBD1 (5 bases). Trimming shortened V by 2 bases and J by 3 bases, and 10 bases separated the two germline ends. CDR3 length: 15 residues. The germline gives CDR1 SEHNR, CDR2 FQNEAQ (reference sequence). The CDR3 DNA reads TGTGCCAGCAGCTTACTGGGGGTGGCTAATGAAAAACTGTTTTTT. It translates to CASSLLGVANEKLFF.

J is TRBJ1-1 and V is TRBV7-2; a weak D match, TRBD1 (5 bases). V gave up 2 bases and J gave up 4 bases, with 11 bases separating them. Germline V gives CDR1 SGHTA, CDR2 FQGNSA. This CDR3 has 14 amino acids. CDR3 coding DNA: TGTGCCAGCAGCTTACAGGGTTTCGGCACTGAAGCTTTCTTT. It specifies CASSLQGFGTEAFF.

The gene calls are TRBV5-1 and TRBJ1-1; maybe TRBD1 (6 bases). The CDR3 runs 15 residues. Trimming took off 1 base at V and 0 bases at J, with 10 bases between the two ends. Germline CDR1 and CDR2: SGHRS and YFSETQ. The CDR3 nucleotides read TGCGCCAGCAGCTTGATCCCAGGGGTGAACACTGAAGCTTTCTTT. Translating it yields CASSLIPGVNTEAFF. The full variable domain, rest sourced from reference TRBV5-1 and TRBJ1-1, is KAGVTQTPRYLIKTRGQQVTLSCSPISGHRSVSWYQQTPGQGLQFLFEYFSETQRNKGNFPGRFSGRQFSNSRSEMNVSTLELGDSALYLCASSLIPGVNTEAFFGQGTRLTVV.

V and J are TRBV19 and TRBJ1-2, with unresolved D. Deletions cut 5 bases from V and 4 bases from J, with 17 bases between. CDR3 length: 15 residues. Germline CDR1 and CDR2: LNHDA and SQIVND (reference sequence). The CDR3 nucleotides are TGTGCCAGTAGTCCTCGGCGAGGACTGGCCTATGGCTACACCTTC. Amino acid sequence: CASSPRRGLAYGYTF.

This clone was counted a single time. The chain combines TRBV27 with TRBJ2-2, with D unresolved. From germline, CDR1 is MNHEY and CDR2 SMNVEV (reference sequence). CDR3 length equals 14 residues. V was trimmed by 7 bases and J by 6 bases, leaving 15 bases between them. CDR3 region: CASTGITPPGELFF. In DNA, the CDR3 is TGTGCCAGCACAGGAATCACGCCCCCCGGGGAGCTGTTTTTT.

V usage is TRBV7-3 and J usage is TRBJ2-5; D perhaps matches TRBD2 (6 bases). The V end lost 5 bases, the J end lost 5 bases, and 12 bases lay between the germline ends. Germline V lookup: CDR1 SGHTA, CDR2 FQGTGA. The CDR3 has 13 amino acids. Here the CDR3 reads CASSPMGRETQYF. CDR3 nucleotides: TGTGCCAGCAGCCCCATGGGGAGGGAGACCCAGTACTTC.

The genes are TRBV28 and TRBJ1-5; D unclear. The CDR3 runs to 15 residues. Germline V gene lookup returns CDR1 MDHEN and CDR2 SYDVKM. With 4 bases removed from V and 0 bases from J, the gap between germline ends came to 10 bases. The DNA of the CDR3 is TGTGCCAGCAGTTCGTCTACTCATAGCAATCAGCCCCAGCATTTT. This gives the protein CASSSSTHSNQPQHF.

With regard to this clone: A junction boundary mismatches the germline segment, possibly from a read error. The J gene is TRBJ1-1, the V gene TRBV18, with D perhaps matching TRBD1 (5 bases). The germline V gene encodes CDR1 KGHSH and CDR2 LQKENI. This CDR3 is built from 16 residues. The CDR3 sequence is CASLPNSPGLNTEAFF. The CDR3 DNA reads as TGTGCCAGCTTACCAAATAGTCCGGGGCTGAACACTGAAGCTTTCTTT.

The chain joins TRBV7-8 to TRBJ2-3, with 9 bases aligning to TRBD2. The trim removed 1 base at V and 7 bases at J, leaving 9 bases unmatched. The CDR3 is 16 residues long. The germline V gene encodes CDR1 SGHVS and CDR2 FQNEAQ. The CDR3 here is CASSLVRLAGLNTQYF. DNA for the CDR3: TGTGCCAGCAGCTTAGTTCGCCTAGCGGGGTTAAATACGCAGTATTTT.

The chain has TRBV30 and TRBJ2-1; no clear D. The CDR3 has 11 amino acids. The germline V and J ends were trimmed by 1 base and 8 bases, with 6 bases remaining between them. Germline values: CDR1 GTSNPN, CDR2 SVGIG (reference sequence). CDR3 coding DNA: TGTGCCTGGAGTGACCGGGATGAGCAGTTCTTC. It is translated as CAWSDRDEQFF.